The 18 T cell receptor beta chains listed next were all sequenced from one sample in a study of OX40 agonist ivuxolimab in advanced cancers. Clones were read by immunoSEQ multiplex PCR, and TCRdb kept only the in-frame ones, dropping some. This table holds tens of thousands of clones, around 83% found once. The sample consisted of CD4+ or CD8+ T cells sorted from blood, taken in a trial of the OX40 agonist ivuxolimab. These receptors all come from an adult with an advanced solid tumor such as melanoma, head and neck, liver or kidney cancer.

The chain uses TRBV6-6 and TRBJ1-3; no firm D call. The CDR3 loop spans 16 amino acids. The V end was cut by 5 bases, the J end by 0 bases, with 14 bases between. The germline V gene encodes CDR1 MNHNY and CDR2 SVGAGI (reference sequence). CDR3 sequence (DNA): TGTGCCAGCAGTATCCCAATGGGAGTCTCTGGAAACACCATATATTTT. Protein product: CASSIPMGVSGNTIYF.

CDR3 protein: CASSLQGDTEAFF. CDR3 DNA sequence: TGCGCCAGCAGCCTGCAGGGTGACACTGAAGCTTTCTTT. The chain joins TRBV5-1 to TRBJ1-1; TRBD1 might be the D (5 bases). V lost 4 bases to trimming and J lost 3 bases, with 10 bases between them. The CDR3 spans 13 residues. Looked up from germline, CDR1 is SGHRS and CDR2 is YFSETQ.

The chain links TRBV18 to TRBJ1-1, with D hard to call. The CDR3 has 14 amino acids. The germline CDR1 and CDR2 sequences are KGHSH and LQKENI. V was clipped by 5 bases and J by 4 bases, with 14 bases between them. CDR3 region: CASSARSDGTEAFF. In DNA, the CDR3 is TGTGCCAGCTCAGCTAGATCCGATGGCACTGAAGCTTTCTTT.

V usage is TRBV6-5 and J usage is TRBJ1-1; D might be TRBD1 (5 bases). Trimming removed 4 bases from V and 0 bases from J, with 12 bases in between. CDR1 is MNHEY and CDR2 is SVGAGI in the germline V gene. The length of the CDR3 is 15 residues. CDR3 coding DNA: TGTGCCAGCAGTTTGTCAGGGAATCTGAACACTGAAGCTTTCTTT. It yields the protein CASSLSGNLNTEAFF.

The chain carries TRBV7-2 and TRBJ2-1; tentative D call: TRBD2 (5 bases). CDR1 and CDR2 (germline): SGHTA, FQGNSA. The V end lost 10 bases, the J end lost 1 base, and 8 bases lay between the germline ends. The CDR3 totals 12 residues. The CDR3 sequence is CANGESYNEQFF. The CDR3 DNA reads as TGTGCCAACGGGGAATCCTACAATGAGCAGTTCTTC. The full variable domain, in which reference TRBV7-2 and TRBJ2-1 provide the parts outside the CDR3, is GAGVSQSPSNKVTEKGKDVELRCDPISGHTALYWYRQSLGQGLEFLIYFQGNSAPDKSGLPSDRFSAERTGGSVSTLTIQRTQQEDSAVYLCANGESYNEQFFGPGTRLTVL.

This clone was found a few times. The chain is built from TRBV7-3 and TRBJ2-7, with TRBD2 matching over 8 bases. CDR1 and CDR2 from the germline V gene are SGHTA and FQGTGA. The trim removed 4 bases at V and 7 bases at J, leaving 3 bases unmatched. The CDR3 is made up of 12 amino acids. DNA for the CDR3: TGTGCCAGCAGCTCCCGACTAGCGGAGCAGTACTTC. This sequence encodes CASSSRLAEQYF.

The V gene is TRBV6-4, the J gene TRBJ2-3; D perhaps matches TRBD2 (7 bases). This CDR3 comprises 14 residues. V was trimmed by 6 bases and J by 5 bases, leaving 15 bases between them. The germline gives CDR1 MRHNA, CDR2 SNTAGT. The CDR3 sequence: CASSLGLGGDTQYF. Written as DNA, the CDR3 is TGTGCCAGCAGCCTCGGACTAGGGGGAGATACGCAGTATTTT.

This clone was seen a handful of times. This chain links TRBV2 with TRBJ2-5; 8 bases fit TRBD1. V trimming: 4 bases; J trimming: 3 bases; junction bases outside the gene matches: 4. Looked up from germline, CDR1 is SNHLY and CDR2 is FYNNEI. This CDR3 region has 14 residues. CDR3 DNA: TGTGCCAGCAGTGTAATGACAGGGGAAGAGACCCAGTACTTC. Translating it yields CASSVMTGEETQYF. The whole variable domain, remainder taken from reference TRBV2 and TRBJ2-5, is EPEVTQTPSHQVTQMGQEVILRCVPISNHLYFYWYRQILGQKVEFLVSFYNNEISEKSEIFDDQFSVERPDGSNFTLKIRSTKLEDSAMYFCASSVMTGEETQYFGPGTRLLVL.

This clone has a single count. The CDR3 sequence: CASSASDGGRRNIQYF. DNA for the CDR3: TGTGCCAGTAGTGCCTCCGATGGGGGCCGTAGAAACATTCAGTACTTC. This chain uses TRBV19 with TRBJ2-4; weak D call: TRBD1 (6 bases). V lost 5 bases, J lost 6 bases, and 20 bases lay in between. The CDR3 is 16 residues long. CDR1 is LNHDA, CDR2 SQIVND, per germline (reference sequence). Full variable domain (missing parts from reference TRBV19 and TRBJ2-4): DGGITQSPKYLFRKEGQNVTLSCEQNLNHDAMYWYRQDPGQGLRLIYYSQIVNDFQKGDIAEGYSVSREKKESFPLTVTSAQKNPTAFYLCASSASDGGRRNIQYFGAGTRLSVL.

The V gene is TRBV7-9, the J gene TRBJ1-4; D gene unclear. Trimming left V 2 bases short and J 2 bases short, with 6 bases between. This CDR3 region has 14 residues. The germline V gene has CDR1 SEHNR and CDR2 FQNEAQ (reference sequence). In DNA, the CDR3 is TGTGCCAGCAGCTTACTGGGGACTAATGAAAAACTGTTTTTT. Protein sequence: CASSLLGTNEKLFF.

The V gene is TRBV18, the J gene TRBJ1-1, with D maybe TRBD1 (5 bases). This CDR3 is 14 amino acids long. Germline V gene lookup returns CDR1 KGHSH and CDR2 LQKENI. The V end lost 4 bases, the J end lost 1 base, and 10 bases lay between the germline ends. The CDR3 spells CASSRGRGNTEAFF. In DNA, the CDR3 is TGTGCCAGCTCACGGGGAAGGGGGAACACTGAAGCTTTCTTT.

V usage is TRBV9 and J usage is TRBJ1-4; TRBD1 is a possible D gene (6 bases). The length of the CDR3 is 15 residues. V was shortened by 0 bases and J by 5 bases, with 11 bases between the two germline ends. Germline V CDR1 and CDR2: SGDLS, YYNGEE. The CDR3: CASSVGGQSNEKLFF. CDR3 bases: TGTGCCAGCAGCGTAGGAGGACAGAGCAATGAAAAACTGTTTTTT.

The gene calls are TRBV12-5 and TRBJ1-5; the match to TRBD1 covers 7 bases. V trimming: 2 bases; J trimming: 1 base; junction bases outside the gene matches: 5. The germline V gene encodes CDR1 LGHNT and CDR2 FRNRAP. The CDR3 contains 16 residues. The CDR3 DNA reads TGTGCTAGTGGTTTGCCATGGACAGGCAGCAATCAGCCCCAGCATTTT. Translation: CASGLPWTGSNQPQHF. The full variable domain, completed using reference TRBV12-5 and TRBJ1-5, is DARVTQTPRHKVTEMGQEVTMRCQPILGHNTVFWYRQTMMQGLELLAYFRNRAPLDDSGMPKDRFSAEMPDATLATLKIQPSEPRDSAVYFCASGLPWTGSNQPQHFGDGTRLSIL.

This rearrangement joins TRBV5-1 to TRBJ1-4; 7 nucleotides line up with TRBD1. The CDR3 sequence is 15 residues long. Germline V gene sequence: CDR1 SGHRS, CDR2 YFSETQ. The V segment lost 3 bases and the J segment 9 bases; nucleotides outside the gene matches: 11. CDR3: CASSSDRLLEKKLFF. CDR3 nucleotide sequence: TGCGCCAGCAGCTCGGACAGGCTTTTAGAAAAAAAACTGTTTTTT.

This clone was seen only a few times. The chain combines TRBV5-1 with TRBJ1-3, with 8 bases matching TRBD1. The V and J ends lost 2 bases and 2 bases, in that order; junction bases with no gene match: 6. CDR3 length: 16 amino acids. Germline V CDR1 and CDR2: SGHRS, YFSETQ. The CDR3 reads CASSFGLTGAGNTIYF. CDR3 DNA: TGCGCCAGCAGCTTCGGTCTGACAGGGGCTGGAAACACCATATATTTT.

This chain links TRBV7-9 with TRBJ2-5, with D hard to call. CDR3 size: 11 residues. Germline V gene sequence: CDR1 SEHNR, CDR2 FQNEAQ (reference sequence). V gave up 6 bases and J gave up 6 bases, with 8 bases separating them. CDR3 protein: CASSVVQTQYF. DNA of the CDR3: TGTGCCAGCAGTGTGGTGCAGACCCAGTACTTC.

This chain uses TRBV6-1 with TRBJ1-6; D is uncertain. Trimming removed 9 bases at V and 8 bases at J, with 14 bases between. Germline lookup yields CDR1 MNHNS and CDR2 SASEGT. This CDR3 is 13 amino acids long. Written as DNA, the CDR3 is TGTGCCAGTAACCGGGAGTGGGATTCACCCCTCCACTTT. The encoded protein is CASNREWDSPLHF.

This chain uses TRBV6-5 with TRBJ2-2; the D gene is possibly TRBD1 (6 bases). The CDR3 loop spans 15 amino acids. Germline V gene data show CDR1 as MNHEY and CDR2 as SVGAGI. Trimming took 4 bases from V and 0 from J, leaving 9 bases between them. The CDR3 bases are TGTGCCAGCAGTTGGGGACACACGAACACCGGGGAGCTGTTTTTT. Its protein product is CASSWGHTNTGELFF.